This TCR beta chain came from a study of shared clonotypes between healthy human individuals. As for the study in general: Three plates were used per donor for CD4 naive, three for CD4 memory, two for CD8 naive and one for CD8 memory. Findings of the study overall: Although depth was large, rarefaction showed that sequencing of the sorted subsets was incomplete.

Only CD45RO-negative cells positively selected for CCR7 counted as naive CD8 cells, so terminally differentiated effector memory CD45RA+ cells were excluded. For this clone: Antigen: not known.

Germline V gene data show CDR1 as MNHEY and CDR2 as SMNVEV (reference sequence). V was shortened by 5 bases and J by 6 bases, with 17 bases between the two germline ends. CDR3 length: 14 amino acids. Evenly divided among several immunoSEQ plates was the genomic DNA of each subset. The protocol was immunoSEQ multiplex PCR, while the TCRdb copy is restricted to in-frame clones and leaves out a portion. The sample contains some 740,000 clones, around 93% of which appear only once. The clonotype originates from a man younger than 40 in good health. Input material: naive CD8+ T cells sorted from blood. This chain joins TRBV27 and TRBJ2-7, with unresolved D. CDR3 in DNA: TGTGCCAGCAGTCCCGATGTAGTAATATCCGAGCAGTACTTC. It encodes CASSPDVVISEQYF.